The 20 T cell receptor beta chains reported below all come from one sample, sequenced in a study of regulatory T cells in long-lasting Graves disease. With iRepertoire HTBI primers and Arm-PCR of CDR3 regions, TCR beta libraries were built. TCRdb itself ran the multiplex PCR reads through MiXCR, one entry per CDR3 protein. The sample consists of about half a million distinct CDR3 sequences, around 12% of them appearing once. The time point: newly diagnosed GD, antithyroid drugs for less than 3 months. The TCR library was made from RNA extracted from PBMCs. The same sample was also used in a study of T cells in Graves' hyperthyroidism and ophthalmopathy.

Sequencing was performed on peripheral blood mononuclear cells (PBMCs), taken at new diagnosis, from a patient treated with antithyroid drugs. The origin of the receptors is a woman aged 25 to 45 with Graves disease.

This clonotype was detected many times. The chain combines TRBV5-4 with TRBJ2-5; no reliable D call. Germline values: CDR1 SGHNT, CDR2 YYREEE (reference sequence). The CDR3 contains 15 residues. V lost 2 bases and J lost 1, with 12 bases in between. The CDR3 bases are TGTGCCAGCAGCTTAAGGCGGTACGGCCAAGAGACCCAGTACTTC. It is translated as CASSLRRYGQETQYF.

This clonotype was seen a few times. The chain links TRBV19 to TRBJ2-3, with TRBD1 matching over 9 bases. There are 15 residues in the CDR3. The germline CDR1 and CDR2 sequences are LNHDA and SQIVND (reference sequence). Trimming at V came to 3 bases and at J to 10 bases, leaving 11 bases not matched to a gene. CDR3: CASSIRDRVNGAQYF. The CDR3 DNA is TGTGCCAGTAGTATCCGGGACAGGGTGAACGGTGCGCAGTATTTT.

This clonotype was detected many times. The rearrangement uses TRBV7-8 and TRBJ1-6; 9 bases align to TRBD1. The CDR3 has 14 amino acids. Germline CDR1 reads SGHVS; CDR2 reads FQNEAQ. Germline trimming cut 3 bases from V and 8 bases from J; bases unmatched to any gene: 2. CDR3 protein: CASSFNRGHSPLHF. CDR3 bases: TGTGCCAGCAGCTTCAACAGGGGGCATTCACCCCTCCACTTT.

Regarding this clonotype: Being one base from a much bigger clone, this may be a read error. This chain connects TRBV2 to TRBJ2-3; D call uncertain. The J call may be in error: the DNA end matches TRBJ2-1 better. CDR3 length: 14 amino acids. CDR1 is SNHLY, CDR2 FYNNEI, per germline. This chain's CDR3 is CARAELPTYNKQFF. The CDR3 DNA sequence: TGTGCCAGAGCTGAGCTCCCCACGTACAATAAGCAGTTCTTC.

At least ten counts were recorded for this clonotype. The chain employs TRBV7-2 and TRBJ2-1; 13 nucleotides match TRBD2. The germline V gene has CDR1 SGHTA and CDR2 FQGNSA. The CDR3 contains 15 residues. Trimming took 5 bases from V and 9 from J; bases not matched to a gene: 7. This chain's CDR3 is CASSPGLAGVGEQFF. The CDR3 DNA sequence: TGTGCCAGCAGCCCAGGACTAGCGGGAGTAGGTGAGCAGTTCTTC.

CDR3 loop: CAWRLARSTFF. The DNA for the CDR3 is TGTGCCTGGAGATTGGCGAGGAGCACGTTCTTC. The chain links TRBV30 to TRBJ2-1; D is ambiguous. Germline CDR1 and CDR2: GTSNPN and SVGIG (reference sequence). The CDR3 covers 11 residues. Trimming left V 3 bases short and J 15 bases short, with 15 bases between.

This clonotype showed up many times. V usage is TRBV20-1 and J usage is TRBJ2-1; 10 bases map to TRBD2. Germline trimming cut 6 bases from V and 4 bases from J; bases unmatched to any gene: 9. The CDR3 sequence is 15 residues long. The germline V gene encodes CDR1 DFQATT and CDR2 SNEGSKA (reference sequence). The CDR3 loop reads CSAGRRTSGYNEQFF. In nucleotides, the CDR3 is TGCAGTGCCGGGCGGAGGACTAGCGGATACAATGAGCAGTTCTTC.

This clonotype appeared a few times. V usage is TRBV6-1 and J usage is TRBJ1-5; possibly TRBD1 for D (5 bases). The CDR3 sequence is 15 residues long. Trimming pared 6 bases from V and 0 bases from J, leaving 12 bases between. From germline, CDR1 is MNHNS and CDR2 SASEGT. In DNA form, the CDR3 reads TGTGCCAGCAGAGGGACTCCAAATAGCAATCAGCCCCAGCATTTT. Translating gives CASRGTPNSNQPQHF.

This clonotype was detected once. V gene TRBV10-2 combines with J gene TRBJ1-3, with TRBD1 identical over 7 bases. The junction had 7 bases not matched to a gene; V was cut back by 2 bases and J by 0 bases. CDR3 size: 17 residues. CDR1 and CDR2 from the germline V gene are WSHSY and SAAADI. CDR3 DNA: TGCGCCAGCAGTGAGAGCGGGACAGTCGGCTCTGGAAACACCATATATTTT. Amino acid sequence: CASSESGTVGSGNTIYF.

This clonotype was observed many times. This chain joins TRBV11-2 and TRBJ2-7; TRBD1 matches at 7 bases. Germline values: CDR1 SGHAT, CDR2 FQNNGV. The CDR3 contains 14 residues. V lost 5 bases to trimming and J lost 7 bases; unmatched junction nucleotides: 11. The CDR3 loop reads CASSRDRATEEQYF. DNA for the CDR3: TGTGCCAGCAGCCGAGACAGGGCGACCGAGGAGCAGTACTTC.

This clonotype occurred many times. V usage is TRBV6-5 and J usage is TRBJ1-5, with D unclear. Between the trimmed V and J ends, which lost 2 bases and 2 bases, there was a span of 4 bases. The CDR3 contains 13 residues. Germline CDR1 and CDR2: MNHEY and SVGAGI. CDR3 bases: TGTGCCAGCAGTTACGATGGCAATCAGCCCCAGCATTTT. Translation gives CASSYDGNQPQHF.

This clonotype was seen at least ten times. V and J are TRBV2 and TRBJ1-2, with D possibly matching TRBD1 (5 bases). This CDR3 contains 17 residues. Germline loops: CDR1 SNHLY, CDR2 FYNNEI. The V end was cut by 1 base, the J end by 8 bases, with 23 bases between. DNA for the CDR3: TGTGCCAGCAGTGAAGGGGCCTTGGGGATGGGGGAGAGAGGCTACACCTTC. Translating gives CASSEGALGMGERGYTF.

To note about this clonotype: This may stem from a read error, because a much larger clone lies one nucleotide away. The chain carries TRBV27 and TRBJ2-1; 7 bases align to TRBD2. The end of the DNA aligns better with TRBJ2-5, so the J call may be wrong. This CDR3 has 17 residues. Germline V gene lookup returns CDR1 MNHEY and CDR2 SMNVEV (reference sequence). CDR3 nucleotides: TGTGCCAGCCAACCCGGGGGGAGCGCACCTTTCGAAGGGACCCAGTACTTC. Translation: CASQPGGSAPFEGTQYF.

The V and J genes are TRBV12-3 or TRBV12-4 and TRBJ2-2, with D perhaps TRBD2 (6 bases). V dropped 2 bases and J dropped 6 bases, with 10 bases sitting between them. The CDR3 runs 14 residues. CDR3 protein: CASSLLSGAGELFF. In DNA form, the CDR3 reads TGTGCCAGCAGTTTACTTTCGGGAGCCGGGGAGCTGTTTTTT.

This clonotype was observed many times. V is TRBV11-2 and J is TRBJ1-4; 11 nucleotides align to TRBD1. The CDR3 has 15 residues. With V trimmed by 2 bases and J by 8 bases, 4 bases remained unmatched. Germline-derived CDR1 and CDR2 are SGHAT and FQNNGV. This CDR3 is CASSLRGTGGEKLFF. The CDR3, as DNA: TGTGCCAGCAGCTTAAGGGGGACAGGGGGGGAAAAACTGTTTTTT.

Ten or more counts support this clonotype. V gene TRBV14 combines with J gene TRBJ1-4; weak D call: TRBD1 (5 bases). Per germline, CDR1 SGHDN and CDR2 FVKESK. V was cut by 3 bases and J by 3 bases, with 11 bases left in between. The CDR3 sequence is 15 residues long. CDR3 protein: CASSQPTDANEKLFF. The CDR3 DNA reads TGTGCCAGCAGCCAGCCGACAGATGCTAATGAAAAACTGTTTTTT.

This clonotype appeared many times. At one end, the junction sequence differs from germline, possibly due to a read error. The chain recombines TRBV7-2 with TRBJ2-5, with 9 bases matching TRBD2. This CDR3 region has 14 residues. Per germline, CDR1 SGHTA and CDR2 FQGNSA. CDR3 region: CASSLAGRKETQYF. The CDR3 nucleotides are TGTGCCAGCAGCCTAGCGGGGAGAAAGGAGACCCAGTACTTC.

Ten or more counts support this clonotype. The chain is built from TRBV2 and TRBJ2-3; 9 bases map to TRBD2. The CDR3 runs to 16 residues. V shed 4 bases, J shed 2 bases, and the junction held 7 bases outside the gene matches. CDR1 is SNHLY and CDR2 is FYNNEI in the germline V gene. This CDR3 reads CASSVRAGGVTDTQYF. As DNA, the CDR3 is TGTGCCAGCAGTGTGAGGGCGGGAGGGGTCACAGATACGCAGTATTTT.

Ten or more counts support this clonotype. The CDR3 DNA follows: TGTGCCAGCAGCCCCACAAGGGGGCCTTTTCGCAATCAGCCCCAGCATTTT. Translation gives CASSPTRGPFRNQPQHF. V and J are TRBV5-8 and TRBJ1-5; TRBD1 agrees at 7 bases. From germline, CDR1 is SGHTS and CDR2 YDEGEE. With V trimmed by 4 bases and J by 2 bases, 12 bases remained unmatched. The CDR3 is 17 residues long.

The table lists this clonotype with many counts. For the CDR3, the DNA is TGTGCCAGCAGCTCACCCGGGACAGGGCTGGCCGAGCAGTACTTC. This sequence encodes CASSSPGTGLAEQYF. The chain carries TRBV28 and TRBJ2-7; TRBD1 matches at 9 bases. With V trimmed by 6 bases and J by 6 bases, 12 bases remained unmatched. CDR1 is MDHEN and CDR2 is SYDVKM in the germline V gene. This CDR3 comprises 15 residues.